This is a list of T cell receptor beta chains from one sample in a study of T cells expressing NK-cell markers. Each CDR3 protein gets one entry in TCRdb, which reprocessed the 5' RACE reads and gives no DNA. The sample has hundreds of thousands of distinct CDR3 sequences. Sequencing was done on a sample of blood T cells: a sorted CD56 or NKG2C T cell subset, CD4+ or CD8+ T cells, or bulk PBMC T cells (not recorded which). These receptors all stem from a woman aged 18-69 years in good health. CDR3s include the opening cysteine and the closing phenylalanine or tryptophan.

>TRBJ1-4|TRBV12-3/TRBV12-4
CASSARAGSNEKLFF
>TRBJ2-2|TRBV18
CASSPGTGAGELFF
>TRBJ2-1|TRBV12-3/TRBV12-4
CASSFPPVDEQFF
>TRBJ2-3|TRBV24-1
CATSETGASDTQYF
>TRBJ2-3|TRBV24-1
CATSDRTGPGDTQYF
>TRBJ2-1|TRBV7-8
CASSQLLRGNEQFF
>TRBJ2-4|TRBV7-2
CASNIVGCLAKNIQYF
>TRBJ2-2|TRBV4-3
CASSYLAGANTGELFF
>TRBJ1-1|TRBV12-3/TRBV12-4
CASRSGQFNTEAFF
>TRBJ2-1|TRBV10-3
CAIRGETLYNEQFF
>TRBJ2-3|TRBV7-3
CASSLSRAADTQYF
>TRBJ2-7|TRBV30
CAWRQLSYEQYF
>TRBJ1-2|TRBV30
CAWSFRQANYGYTF
>TRBJ1-6|TRBV7-3
CASSLTGRNSPLHF
>TRBJ1-2|TRBV20-1
CSARDVFGDGYTF
>TRBJ2-1|TRBV20-1
CSASDGISPDEQFF
>TRBJ2-1|TRBV12-3/TRBV12-4
CASSPLGSSYNEQFF
>TRBJ1-2|TRBV12-3/TRBV12-4
CASRDTGPLRGYTF